A selection of T cell receptor beta chains follows, all from one sample in a study of a mutant IDH1 vaccine in newly diagnosed glioma. Their recognized antigens are unknown. Assay: immunoSEQ multiplex PCR; the TCRdb copy retains only in-frame clones and omits some. The repertoire consists of 75,000 to 80,000 clones, with more than 80% occurring once and the leading ten covering 0.77%. The source was PBMCs, collected from a glioma patient whose treatment included an IDH1 peptide vaccine. These TCRs come from a woman in her forties or fifties with glioma. The CDR3 runs from the conserved cysteine through the conserved F or W. D genes are given only for firm matches. Some rows mark clone size as missing; the rest say once, few, many or name a class of expanded clone.

V	J	D	size	CDR3	DNA
TRBV4-2	TRBJ2-3	TRBD2	-	CASSQEVGTSGNPDTQYF	TGTGCCAGCAGCCAAGAGGTCGGGACTAGCGGGAATCCAGATACGCAGTATTTT
TRBV13	TRBJ1-4	-	-	CASSSHEESGEKLFF	TGTGCCAGCAGCTCCCACGAAGAGAGTGGTGAAAAACTGTTTTTT
TRBV10-3	TRBJ2-3	TRBD1	-	CAISRDSSSADTQYF	TGTGCCATCAGTAGGGACAGTTCTTCCGCAGATACGCAGTATTTT
TRBV29-1	TRBJ1-2	-	-	CSVETGIYGYTF	TGCAGCGTTGAAACAGGGATTTATGGCTACACCTTC
TRBV29-1	TRBJ2-1	TRBD2	-	CSVEDRRLAGSGGLYFNEQFF	TGCAGCGTTGAAGATCGTCGACTAGCGGGGAGTGGGGGCCTTTACTTCAATGAGCAGTTCTTC
TRBV10-3	TRBJ1-2	TRBD1	-	CAISERTGNYGYTF	TGTGCCATCAGTGAACGGACAGGGAACTATGGCTACACCTTC
TRBV29-1	TRBJ2-7	-	once	CSVAAPSYEQYF	TGCAGCGTTGCGGCCCCCTCCTACGAGCAGTACTTC
TRBV27	TRBJ1-2	-	-	CASSFHGTGYTF	TGTGCCAGCAGTTTCCATGGAACTGGCTACACCTTC
TRBV10-3	TRBJ2-5	TRBD1	-	CAISGGQGKQETQYF	TGTGCCATCAGTGGCGGACAGGGGAAACAAGAGACCCAGTACTTC
TRBV5-4	TRBJ1-3	-	-	CASSWGSSGNTIYF	TGTGCCAGCAGCTGGGGGTCCTCTGGAAACACCATATATTTT
TRBV5-1	TRBJ2-1	TRBD1	-	CASSYDRASGNEQFF	TGCGCCAGCAGCTACGACAGGGCTTCGGGCAATGAGCAGTTCTTC
TRBV9	TRBJ2-6	-	-	CASSVVSPGSGANVLTF	TGTGCCAGCAGCGTAGTTTCGCCGGGCTCTGGGGCCAACGTCCTGACTTTC
TRBV15	TRBJ2-2	-	-	CATSRDAMDTGELFF	TGTGCCACCAGCAGAGATGCGATGGACACCGGGGAGCTGTTTTTT
TRBV10-1	TRBJ2-1	TRBD2	-	CASSESTSGRSYNEQFF	TGCGCCAGCAGTGAGTCGACGAGCGGGAGATCCTACAATGAGCAGTTCTTC
TRBV5-6	TRBJ2-7	TRBD2	-	CASSTRGVAGAGEQYF	TGTGCCAGCAGCACCCGCGGGGTAGCGGGAGCGGGAGAGCAGTACTTC
TRBV5-1	TRBJ2-7	-	-	CASSLRSKSSYEQYF	TGCGCCAGCAGCTTGAGGAGTAAGAGCTCCTACGAGCAGTACTTC
TRBV2	TRBJ2-1	TRBD2	once	CASRERTSGSYEQFF	TGTGCCAGCAGGGAACGGACTAGCGGGAGCTATGAGCAGTTCTTC
TRBV18	TRBJ1-2	-	-	CASSPPSSQSASNYGYTF	TGTGCCAGCTCACCACCGAGTTCCCAGTCAGCATCTAACTATGGCTACACCTTC
TRBV6-6	TRBJ1-1	TRBD1	-	CASSFDRGGTEAFF	TGTGCCAGCAGCTTTGACAGGGGAGGCACTGAAGCTTTCTTT
TRBV28	TRBJ2-7	TRBD1	-	CATKQGVKYEQYF	TGTGCCACCAAACAGGGGGTTAAGTACGAGCAGTACTTC
TRBV9	TRBJ2-3	-	once	CASSPHGVGVGTDTQYF	TGTGCCAGCAGCCCCCACGGGGTGGGAGTTGGCACAGATACGCAGTATTTT
TRBV5-1	TRBJ1-5	-	-	CASSLASNQPQHF	TGCGCCAGCAGCTTGGCCAGCAATCAGCCCCAGCATTTT
TRBV2	TRBJ2-7	-	-	CASRIEVYEQYF	TGTGCCAGCAGGATAGAGGTCTACGAGCAGTACTTC
TRBV7-9	TRBJ2-7	TRBD2	-	CASSELRTSGRPYEQYF	TGTGCCAGCAGCGAACTGAGGACTAGCGGGAGACCCTACGAGCAGTACTTC
TRBV7-9	TRBJ2-4	-	-	CASSLDGGRNIQYF	TGTGCCAGCAGCTTAGATGGGGGACGTAACATTCAGTACTTC
TRBV27	TRBJ1-2	TRBD1	-	CASSLLSGTGAYGYTF	TGTGCCAGCAGTCTGTTGTCCGGGACAGGGGCCTATGGCTACACCTTC
TRBV23-1	TRBJ2-7	TRBD2	-	CASSPLAGEYEQYF	TGCGCCAGCAGTCCACTAGCGGGAGAGTATGAGCAGTACTTC
TRBV14	TRBJ2-7	-	-	CASSQGLGGTYEQYF	TGTGCCAGCAGCCAAGGACTAGGAGGTACCTACGAGCAGTACTTC
TRBV9	TRBJ2-5	-	-	CASSVGAGHQETQYF	TGTGCCAGCAGCGTAGGGGCAGGGCATCAAGAGACCCAGTACTTC
TRBV5-4	TRBJ1-1	-	-	CASSPLVNSLNTEAFF	TGTGCCAGCAGCCCCCTAGTCAACAGTTTGAACACTGAAGCTTTCTTT
TRBV30	TRBJ1-1	-	-	CAWSVSQDGAFF	TGTGCCTGGAGTGTATCCCAGGACGGAGCTTTCTTT
TRBV5-6	TRBJ1-1	TRBD1	-	CASSLGTGSTTEAFF	TGTGCCAGCAGCTTGGGGACAGGGTCGACAACTGAAGCTTTCTTT
TRBV28	TRBJ2-7	-	-	CASSERAEQYF	TGTGCCAGCAGTGAAAGGGCCGAGCAGTACTTC
TRBV6-1	TRBJ1-6	-	-	CAGVSPLHF	TGTGCGGGAGTTTCACCCCTCCACTTT
TRBV19	TRBJ1-5	-	-	CASSIRLEYPQHF	TGTGCCAGTAGTATCCGCCTGGAATATCCCCAGCATTTT
TRBV9	TRBJ2-7	TRBD2	-	CASSVEGLADTYEQYF	TGTGCCAGCAGCGTAGAGGGACTAGCGGACACCTACGAGCAGTACTTC
TRBV10-2	TRBJ2-7	TRBD2	once	CASSDPASGPSYEQYF	TGCGCCAGCAGTGATCCGGCTAGCGGGCCCTCTTACGAGCAGTACTTC
TRBV27	TRBJ2-2	-	-	CASSRPSGELFF	TGTGCCAGCAGTCGCCCCTCCGGGGAGCTGTTTTTT
TRBV19	TRBJ2-2	-	-	CASSIVGVGELFF	TGTGCCAGTAGTATAGTAGGAGTCGGGGAGCTGTTTTTT
TRBV29-1	TRBJ2-7	TRBD1	-	CSVVGTDYEQYF	TGCAGCGTTGTAGGGACAGACTACGAGCAGTACTTC
TRBV27	TRBJ2-1	TRBD2	once	CASSFTSGEVIYEQFF	TGTGCCAGCAGTTTCACTAGCGGGGAGGTGATCTATGAGCAGTTCTTC
TRBV4-1	TRBJ2-1	-	-	CASSQGWGVHEQFF	TGCGCCAGCAGCCAAGGGTGGGGAGTCCATGAGCAGTTCTTC
TRBV6-6	TRBJ2-7	TRBD1	-	CASRPLQRGQMEQYF	TGTGCCAGCAGGCCACTACAGAGGGGGCAGATGGAGCAGTACTTC
TRBV6-5	TRBJ1-5	-	few	CASRYTGSSNQPQHF	TGTGCCAGCAGATACACAGGGTCGAGCAATCAGCCCCAGCATTTT
TRBV7-9	TRBJ2-7	-	-	CASSGGRPSFEQYF	TGTGCCAGCAGCGGGGGTAGGCCGAGCTTCGAGCAGTACTTC
TRBV30	TRBJ2-3	-	once	CAWSQNIADTQYF	TGTGCCTGGAGCCAAAATATCGCAGATACGCAGTATTTT
TRBV10-3	TRBJ2-5	-	-	CAIRGQDQETQYF	TGTGCCATCAGGGGACAAGACCAAGAGACCCAGTACTTC
TRBV28	TRBJ2-3	TRBD1	-	CASNSGQGRTDTQYF	TGTGCCAGCAACTCGGGACAGGGGAGAACAGATACGCAGTATTTT
TRBV7-3	TRBJ2-2	TRBD1	-	CASSQWTGTGELFF	TGTGCCAGCAGCCAGTGGACAGGGACCGGGGAGCTGTTTTTT
TRBV20-1	TRBJ2-7	-	once	CSARPTYEQYF	TGCAGTGCTAGACCGACCTACGAGCAGTACTTC
TRBV30	TRBJ1-1	-	few	CAMEGLDSTMNTEAFF	TGTGCCATGGAGGGCCTGGACAGCACAATGAACACTGAAGCTTTCTTT